The rows below give T cell receptor delta chains drawn from one sample of a study of gamma-delta T cells after stem cell transplantation. TCRdb re-called the RT-PCR reads using CATT. The data contain about 13,000 delta-chain clones, more than 30% of them singletons. The sequenced sample was gamma-delta T cells. Receptors were obtained from a human donor. It is not recorded whose cells these are; they may come from a transplant donor. Each CDR3 is given with its conserved first and last residue. Each record gives: J gene, V gene, D gene, clone size, CDR3 DNA, CDR3 protein. A D gene is named only where the DNA matches it firmly. Only part of the rows carry a size: once, few, many, or a class if the clone is expanded.

J gene: TRDJ1; V gene: TRDV2; D gene: TRDD2; clone size: -; CDR3 DNA: TGTGCCTGTGTCCCTCGGCCTGCCCTTCCTACATCGGGGGAAGTACCCTACGGGACCGATAAACTCATCTTT; CDR3 protein: CACVPRPALPTSGEVPYGTDKLIF
J gene: TRDJ3; V gene: TRDV2; D gene: TRDD3; clone size: -; CDR3 DNA: TGTGCCTGTGACGGCCCACTGGGGGATAAAAAGCACACCCGACAGATGTTTTTC; CDR3 protein: CACDGPLGDKKHTRQMFF
J gene: TRDJ1; V gene: TRAV29/DV5; D gene: TRDD3; clone size: -; CDR3 DNA: TGTGCAGCAAGTACTGGGGGATACCGAGACTGGTTCCTTAGCATTCTCATCTTT; CDR3 protein: CAASTGGYRDWFLSILIF
J gene: TRDJ3; V gene: TRDV2; D gene: TRDD3; clone size: medium-sized; CDR3 DNA: TGTGCCTGTGACACCGTACTGGGGGAAAGCTCCTGGGACACCCGACAGATGTTTTTC; CDR3 protein: CACDTVLGESSWDTRQMFF
J gene: TRDJ3; V gene: TRDV2; D gene: TRDD3; clone size: -; CDR3 DNA: TGTGCCTGTGACATACGTCCTGGGGGATACACCCCCTGTGACACCCGCCCGATGTTTTTC; CDR3 protein: CACDIRPGGYTPCDTRPMFF
J gene: TRDJ1; V gene: TRDV2; D gene: -; clone size: -; CDR3 DNA: TGTGCCTGCCAAGAACGTAGGGCGAGATATACCGATAAACTCATCTTT; CDR3 protein: CACQERRARYTDKLIF
J gene: TRDJ1; V gene: TRDV2; D gene: TRDD3; clone size: medium-sized; CDR3 DNA: TGTGCCTGTGACTCTGAAGGCTTCCTACTGGGGGATACGGGGGACACCGATAAACTCATCTTT; CDR3 protein: CACDSEGFLLGDTGDTDKLIF
J gene: TRDJ3; V gene: TRDV2; D gene: TRDD3; clone size: few; CDR3 DNA: TGTGCCTGTGACTCCCTGGGGGTTCGGAACGCCTGGGACACCCGACAGATGTTTTTC; CDR3 protein: CACDSLGVRNAWDTRQMFF
J gene: TRDJ2; V gene: TRDV2; D gene: TRDD3; clone size: once; CDR3 DNA: TGTGCCTGTGACTGTACTGGGGGATACGCTATAGCAGCACAACTCTTCTTT; CDR3 protein: CACDCTGGYAIAAQLFF
J gene: TRDJ1; V gene: TRDV1; D gene: TRDD3; clone size: few; CDR3 DNA: TGTGCTCTTGGGGAATGGATGGAGGGGATACTAGCCGATAAACTCATCTTT; CDR3 protein: CALGEWMEGILADKLIF
J gene: TRDJ1; V gene: TRDV1; D gene: TRDD3; clone size: -; CDR3 DNA: TGTGCTCTTGGGGACCTAATAGAAGAGGAGGGTACTGGGGGTTGCTACACCGATAAACTCATCTTT; CDR3 protein: CALGDLIEEEGTGGCYTDKLIF
J gene: TRDJ1; V gene: TRAV29/DV5; D gene: TRDD3; clone size: few; CDR3 DNA: TGTGCAGCAAGCTCAAATCCTACATCTCGCTTACTGGGGGATCGGAGGGCCGATAAACTCATCTTT; CDR3 protein: CAASSNPTSRLLGDRRADKLIF
J gene: TRDJ1; V gene: TRDV1; D gene: TRDD2; clone size: -; CDR3 DNA: TGTGCTCTTGGGTACCACCCCCGGCCTTCCTACTACTCTCCGCGCACGGAGCTCACCGATAAACTCATCTTT; CDR3 protein: CALGYHPRPSYYSPRTELTDKLIF
J gene: TRDJ3; V gene: TRDV2; D gene: TRDD3; clone size: -; CDR3 DNA: TGTGCCTGTGACACCGCCGGGGGATACAAGTCCTGGGACACCCGACAGATGTTTTTC; CDR3 protein: CACDTAGGYKSWDTRQMFF
J gene: TRDJ1; V gene: TRDV3; D gene: TRDD3; clone size: -; CDR3 DNA: TGTGCCTTTCAAACCCCCGCCTTCCCTCGACCTTACTGGGGGATAGAAATTGCCCGGTACACCGATAAACTCATCTTT; CDR3 protein: CAFQTPAFPRPYWGIEIARYTDKLIF
J gene: TRDJ1; V gene: TRDV3; D gene: TRDD3; clone size: -; CDR3 DNA: TGTGCCTCCTCCAAACCAACTCTAATTGAGTACTGGGGGATACCGGTCACCGATAAACTCATCTTT; CDR3 protein: CASSKPTLIEYWGIPVTDKLIF
J gene: TRDJ3; V gene: TRDV3; D gene: TRDD3; clone size: -; CDR3 DNA: TGTGCCTTTCGCTGGGGGGTTCCGAGCTCCTGGGACACCCGACAGATGTTTTTC; CDR3 protein: CAFRWGVPSSWDTRQMFF
J gene: TRDJ3; V gene: TRDV2; D gene: TRDD3; clone size: once; CDR3 DNA: TGTGCCTGTGACCCTTACTGGGGGATACCCTGTGACACCCGACAGATGTTTTTC; CDR3 protein: CACDPYWGIPCDTRQMFF
J gene: TRDJ3; V gene: TRDV2; D gene: -; clone size: -; CDR3 DNA: TGTGCCTGTGACCGAAGCGGGGCTGGGAGATCCTGGGACACCCGACAGATGTTTTTC; CDR3 protein: CACDRSGAGRSWDTRQMFF
J gene: TRDJ1; V gene: TRDV1; D gene: -; clone size: few; CDR3 DNA: TGTGCTCTTGGGGAAGTTGGTCCTAACGATAAACTCATCTTT; CDR3 protein: CALGEVGPNDKLIF
J gene: TRDJ1; V gene: TRDV2; D gene: -; clone size: few; CDR3 DNA: TGTGCCTGTGACACCGGGGGACGACACGATAAACTCATCTTT; CDR3 protein: CACDTGGRHDKLIF
J gene: TRDJ3; V gene: TRDV2; D gene: TRDD3; clone size: -; CDR3 DNA: TGTGCCTGTGACACCCCCTGGGGGATACGCTTCAGCTCCTGGGACACCCGACAGATGTTTTTC; CDR3 protein: CACDTPWGIRFSSWDTRQMFF